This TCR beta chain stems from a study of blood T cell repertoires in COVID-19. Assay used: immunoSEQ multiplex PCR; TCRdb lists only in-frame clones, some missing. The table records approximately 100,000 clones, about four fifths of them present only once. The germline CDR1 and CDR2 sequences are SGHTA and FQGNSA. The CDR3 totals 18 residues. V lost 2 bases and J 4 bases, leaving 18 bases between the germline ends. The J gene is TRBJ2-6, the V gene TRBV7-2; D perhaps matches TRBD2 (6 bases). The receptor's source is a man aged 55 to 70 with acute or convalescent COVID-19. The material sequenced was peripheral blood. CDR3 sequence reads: CASSLIIGTAPGANVLTF. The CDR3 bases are TGTGCCAGCAGCTTAATTATAGGGACTGCACCAGGGGCCAACGTCCTGACTTTC.